The clone carrying this T cell receptor (beta chain) has only a few counts. The antigen is not known. During the collection period, no donor immune events like infections were recorded. The data stem from a study of identifying expanded T cells in peripheral blood. Broader study findings: About 1.2 clones differed between technical replicates, versus around 15 and 19 over time. Across healthy donors, higher total template counts meant significantly greater approximately 2-week count variance.

Data came from immunoSEQ multiplex PCR; TCRdb stores just in-frame clones and leaves some out. The table has around 99,000 clones, roughly 90% seen once; the top ten hold around 8.3%. Material for sequencing was blood. The source is a person aged 18 to 75 in good health.

In DNA form, the CDR3 reads TGTGCCAGTGTGGACAGGCTTAATCAGCCCCAGCATTTT. It is translated as CASVDRLNQPQHF. The V and J genes are TRBV19 and TRBJ1-5; 7 bases map to TRBD1. J gave up 4 bases and V 8 bases, and 5 bases lay outside the gene matches. Germline V gene data show CDR1 as LNHDA and CDR2 as SQIVND (reference sequence). This CDR3 region has 13 residues.